This TCR beta chain emerged from a study of blood T cell repertoires in COVID-19. In the study overall: Whether acute or convalescent, the COVID-19 samples came from the United States, Italy and Spain. In each case, the material was cDNA or gDNA derived from T cells, B-cell-depleted T cells, or PBMCs.

Here immunoSEQ multiplex PCR was the method, and the copy in TCRdb shows in-frame clones only, minus some. The data show more than 150,000 clones, around 80% seen once. Trimming removed 1 base from V and 5 bases from J, with 7 bases in between. Germline CDR1 SGDLS, CDR2 YYNGEE. This CDR3 has 13 residues. Ten or more counts support this clone. This chain connects TRBV9 to TRBJ1-5; D unresolved. The sequencing sample was made of peripheral blood. This clonotype originated in a man in his forties or fifties who had recovered from COVID-19. This chain's CDR3 is CASSVSPDQPQHF. The CDR3 DNA reads TGTGCCAGCAGCGTAAGCCCTGATCAGCCCCAGCATTTT. The full variable domain, completed using reference TRBV9 and TRBJ1-5, is DSGVTQTPKHLITATGQRVTLRCSPRSGDLSVYWYQQSLDQGLQFLIQYYNGEERAKGNILERFSAQQFPDLHSELNLSSLELGDSALYFCASSVSPDQPQHFGDGTRLSIL.